This T cell receptor beta chain emerged from a study of CD8+ T cells in alopecia areata. Following extraction, RNA underwent reverse transcription to cDNA, which served as the sequencing template. The data were produced by immunoSEQ multiplex PCR, yet TCRdb's version contains in-frame clones alone and is incomplete. In the table there are around 200,000 clones, about 60% of which are singletons. General study points: Clonality in the scalp and expanded CD8+ clones ranked among the top 100 were significantly decreased by tofacitinib.

Germline CDR1 SGDLS, CDR2 YYNGEE. This CDR3 is 15 amino acids long. The ends lost 4 bases at V and 2 bases at J; junction bases unmatched: 2. Noted treatment: oral pan-JAK inhibitor, 5-10 mg twice daily. Details on this clone: Its target is not known.

This clonotype was sampled from a human donor with alopecia areata. This specimen was CD8+ T cells sorted from blood, taken at week 24, from a patient treated with tofacitinib. The chain couples TRBV9 to TRBJ2-5; 13 nucleotides agree with TRBD2. The CDR3 region has the DNA TGTGCCAGCAGCCTACTAGCGGGGGGGCAAGAGACCCAGTACTTC. This encodes CASSLLAGGQETQYF.